Listed below are T cell receptor beta chains from one sample, sequenced in a study of cytomegalovirus exposure and HLA in healthy donors. Clones were sequenced by immunoSEQ multiplex PCR, and TCRdb holds only the in-frame ones, with some missing. This table has over 120,000 clones, 75% to 85% appearing once. Sequencing was carried out using PBMCs. Receptor source: a man aged 45-65 years in good health and CMV-seronegative. The CDR3 runs from the conserved cysteine through the conserved F or W. A D gene is named only where the DNA matches it firmly. Clone size is not always given. Where it is, it says once, few, many or a class for expanded clones.

NA	TRBJ2-1	TRBV19	NA	CASRAASYNEQFF	TGTGCCAGTAGGGCGGCCTCCTACAATGAGCAGTTCTTC
NA	TRBJ2-5	TRBV6-1	NA	CASSEEESSQETQYF	TGTGCCAGCAGTGAAGAAGAATCCAGCCAAGAGACCCAGTACTTC
NA	TRBJ1-3	TRBV5-5	NA	CASSSDGGSGNTIYF	TGTGCCAGCAGTTCCGACGGGGGCTCTGGAAACACCATATATTTT
NA	TRBJ1-1	TRBV7-9	NA	CASSLVSGSTEAFF	TGTGCCAGCAGCTTAGTGTCAGGGTCCACTGAAGCTTTCTTT
NA	TRBJ2-3	TRBV7-3	NA	CASSSIGATDTQYF	TGTGCCAGCAGCTCAATTGGGGCCACAGATACGCAGTATTTT
TRBD2	TRBJ2-7	TRBV6-5	NA	CASSPWGGPGEQYF	TGTGCCAGCAGCCCCTGGGGGGGACCAGGCGAGCAGTACTTC
TRBD2	TRBJ2-1	TRBV10-3	few	CAISVLLAGGENEQFF	TGTGCCATCAGTGTTTTGCTAGCGGGAGGAGAAAATGAGCAGTTCTTC
TRBD1	TRBJ2-3	TRBV5-1	once	CASSLDRGRDTQYF	TGCGCCAGCAGCTTGGACAGGGGGCGTGATACGCAGTATTTT
NA	TRBJ2-1	TRBV6-5	NA	CAIGGRGKYEQFF	TGTGCCATCGGGGGCAGGGGGAAGTATGAGCAGTTCTTC
TRBD2	TRBJ2-1	TRBV19	NA	CASSTGASGYNEQFF	TGTGCCAGTAGTACAGGGGCTAGCGGGTACAATGAGCAGTTCTTC
TRBD1	TRBJ1-2	TRBV18	NA	CASSQQGNYGYTF	TGTGCCAGCTCTCAACAGGGGAACTATGGCTACACCTTC
TRBD2	TRBJ2-1	TRBV27	NA	CASSSGTSGSYNEQFF	TGTGCCAGCAGTTCCGGGACTAGCGGCTCCTACAATGAGCAGTTCTTC
NA	TRBJ1-2	TRBV30	NA	CAWSVPGHSNYGYTF	TGTGCCTGGAGTGTTCCCGGACATTCTAACTATGGCTACACCTTC
NA	TRBJ1-3	TRBV28	NA	CASRRSSSGNTIYF	TGTGCCAGCAGGAGGTCGAGCTCTGGAAACACCATATATTTT
NA	TRBJ2-1	TRBV7-2	few	CASSLGANEQFF	TGTGCCAGCAGCTTAGGGGCCAATGAGCAGTTCTTC
NA	TRBJ1-3	TRBV27	NA	CASSRRGVGNTIYF	TGTGCCAGCAGTCGCCGGGGGGTTGGAAACACCATATATTTT
TRBD2	TRBJ2-2	TRBV2	NA	CASSEVASGRTGELFF	TGTGCCAGCAGTGAAGTTGCTAGCGGGAGAACCGGGGAGCTGTTTTTT
NA	TRBJ1-1	TRBV4-1	NA	CASSYGVGTEAFF	TGCGCCAGCAGCTACGGAGTTGGGACTGAAGCTTTCTTT
NA	TRBJ1-4	TRBV7-2	NA	CASSLAGRGKLFF	TGTGCCAGCAGCTTAGCGGGCCGGGGAAAACTGTTTTTT
TRBD1	TRBJ1-5	TRBV18	NA	CASSPLTGVQPQHF	TGTGCCAGCTCGCCCTTGACAGGGGTTCAGCCCCAGCATTTT
NA	TRBJ1-5	TRBV7-3	NA	CASSPGVNQPQHF	TGTGCCAGCAGTCCAGGGGTCAATCAGCCCCAGCATTTT
NA	TRBJ1-4	TRBV30	NA	CAWSGTNRDEKLFF	TGTGCCTGGAGTGGGACAAATCGGGATGAAAAACTGTTTTTT
TRBD1	TRBJ1-2	TRBV9	NA	CASSEGTGPRTF	TGTGCCAGCAGCGAGGGGACAGGGCCTCGGACCTTC
NA	TRBJ1-2	TRBV2	NA	CASSNRAGDYGYTF	TGTGCCAGCAGTAACAGGGCGGGGGACTATGGCTACACCTTC
TRBD1	TRBJ1-2	TRBV30	NA	CAWSDNRGNYGYTF	TGTGCCTGGAGCGATAACAGGGGGAATTATGGCTACACCTTC
TRBD1	TRBJ1-1	TRBV27	NA	CASSLGTGGAMTEAFF	TGTGCCAGCAGTTTAGGGACAGGGGGAGCAATGACTGAAGCTTTCTTT
NA	TRBJ2-5	TRBV25-1	NA	CASSTPYQETQYF	TGTGCCAGCAGCACTCCTTACCAAGAGACCCAGTACTTC
TRBD1	TRBJ1-2	TRBV6-5	NA	CASSYSPQGAVYGYTF	TGTGCCAGCAGTTACTCCCCACAGGGGGCCGTCTATGGCTACACCTTC
TRBD1	TRBJ2-7	TRBV7-2	NA	CASSLGVPGQGVQDEQYF	TGTGCCAGCAGCTTAGGGGTCCCGGGACAGGGGGTCCAGGACGAGCAGTACTTC
TRBD1	TRBJ2-4	TRBV5-1	NA	CASSQGTDGNIQYF	TGCGCCAGCAGCCAAGGGACAGACGGAAACATTCAGTACTTC
TRBD2	TRBJ2-1	TRBV4-2	NA	CASSQDGFSSSGRQPRSNEQFF	TGTGCCAGCAGCCAAGATGGGTTTAGTAGTAGCGGGAGGCAACCGCGATCGAATGAGCAGTTCTTC
TRBD1	TRBJ2-6	TRBV7-8	NA	CASSPRDRGGSGANVLTF	TGTGCCAGCAGCCCCCGGGACAGGGGGGGCTCTGGGGCCAACGTCCTGACTTTC
NA	TRBJ2-7	TRBV15	NA	CATSRLRGVPGTSAREQYF	TGTGCCACCAGCAGACTACGGGGTGTCCCCGGGACTTCAGCGAGGGAGCAGTACTTC
NA	TRBJ2-7	TRBV23-1	NA	CASTRCPLHEQYF	TGCGCCAGCACCAGATGCCCCCTCCACGAGCAGTACTTC
TRBD2	TRBJ2-3	TRBV5-1	NA	CASSLAPGLANAQYF	TGCGCCAGCAGCTTGGCCCCGGGACTAGCGAATGCGCAGTATTTT
NA	TRBJ2-2	TRBV5-4	NA	CASSNSGNTGELFF	TGTGCCAGCAGCAATAGCGGCAACACCGGGGAGCTGTTTTTT
NA	TRBJ1-3	TRBV7-6	NA	CASSLEDRRNSGNTIYF	TGTGCCAGCAGCTTAGAGGACAGACGGAACTCTGGAAACACCATATATTTT
TRBD2	TRBJ2-7	TRBV5-1	NA	CASSWAGTSAEQYF	TGCGCCAGCAGCTGGGCTGGGACTAGCGCCGAGCAGTACTTC
NA	TRBJ2-2	TRBV25-1	NA	CASSEWANTGELFF	TGTGCCAGCAGTGAATGGGCCAACACCGGGGAGCTGTTTTTT
TRBD2	TRBJ2-3	TRBV6-5	NA	CASRLGTMDTQYF	TGTGCCAGCAGATTGGGGACTATGGATACGCAGTATTTT
TRBD1	TRBJ1-1	TRBV12-5	NA	CASALTGGGRTEAFF	TGTGCTAGTGCCCTGACAGGGGGCGGTCGAACTGAAGCTTTCTTT
NA	TRBJ1-1	TRBV11-2	NA	CASSLARLNDEAFF	TGTGCCAGCAGCTTAGCTAGGCTAAATGATGAAGCTTTCTTT
NA	TRBJ2-5	TRBV9	NA	CASSVEGRETQYF	TGTGCCAGCAGCGTAGAGGGGCGGGAGACCCAGTACTTC
NA	TRBJ2-1	TRBV7-2	NA	CASSRSSAYEQFF	TGTGCCAGCAGTCGGAGCTCGGCATATGAGCAGTTCTTC
NA	TRBJ2-7	TRBV11-2	NA	CASSLVPGRYYEQYF	TGTGCCAGCAGCTTAGTCCCTGGCAGGTACTACGAGCAGTACTTC
NA	TRBJ2-6	TRBV6-5	NA	CASRAPGTGANVLTF	TGTGCCAGCAGGGCCCCAGGGACTGGGGCCAACGTCCTGACTTTC
TRBD2	TRBJ2-5	TRBV11-2	few	CASSLAASGGPETQYF	TGTGCCAGCAGCTTAGCGGCTAGCGGGGGGCCAGAGACCCAGTACTTC
TRBD2	TRBJ2-3	TRBV5-1	NA	CASRLAGLGGTDTQYF	TGCGCCAGCAGACTAGCGGGCCTAGGAGGCACAGATACGCAGTATTTT
TRBD2	TRBJ2-6	TRBV7-9	few	CASSHSGGTTGANVLTF	TGTGCCAGCAGCCATAGCGGGGGGACGACTGGGGCCAACGTCCTGACTTTC
TRBD2	TRBJ2-1	TRBV4-1	few	CASSQDGGGSFYNEQFF	TGCGCCAGCAGCCAAGATGGCGGCGGGAGTTTCTACAATGAGCAGTTCTTC
NA	TRBJ2-3	TRBV9	NA	CASSVGPRSTDTQYF	TGTGCCAGCAGCGTAGGCCCTAGAAGCACAGATACGCAGTATTTT